Below, one T cell receptor (beta chain) is given with its context. This sample was included in a study of cytomegalovirus exposure and HLA in healthy donors. Background on the study: Ancestry clustering placed 70% to 90% of several hundred genotyped donors in the Caucasian-associated cluster.

Primers for the PCR totalled 60 Vbeta and 13 Jbeta. Produced via immunoSEQ multiplex PCR; TCRdb's table is partial and in-frame only. Of under 200,000 clones listed, approximately 80% are singletons. J was trimmed by 5 bases and V by 8 bases; bases with no gene match: 19. The CDR3 totals 18 residues. Germline V gene lookup returns CDR1 SNHLY and CDR2 FYNNEI. This TCR was sampled from a male donor in good health and CMV-seropositive. This chain joins TRBV2 and TRBJ1-4; 8 nucleotides agree with TRBD1. The specimen sequenced was PBMCs. The CDR3 bases are TGTGCCAGCCGCAGACCTGCCGGGGTCAGGGGGCGGAATGAAAAACTGTTTTTT. It is translated as CASRRPAGVRGRNEKLFF.